These 8 T cell receptor beta chains share one sample of origin, sequenced in a study of regulatory T cells in long-lasting Graves disease. Time point in this sample: newly diagnosed GD, antithyroid drugs for less than 3 months. Generation of the TCR library employed RNA extracted from PBMCs. Libraries of TCR beta came from iRepertoire HTBI primers plus Arm-PCR of CDR3 regions. TCRdb re-called the multiplex PCR reads with MiXCR, one entry per CDR3 protein. The sample yields 400,000 to 500,000 distinct CDR3 sequences, approximately 16% seen once. These data were also reused for a study on T cells in Graves' hyperthyroidism and ophthalmopathy.

The source material was peripheral blood mononuclear cells (PBMCs), sampled at new diagnosis, from a patient treated with antithyroid drugs. The receptor set was obtained from a young woman with Graves disease.

This clonotype was seen only a few times. The V and J genes are TRBV3-1 and TRBJ2-7; TRBD1 might be the D (6 bases). The CDR3 has 14 residues. Germline CDR1 and CDR2: LGHDT and YNNKEL (reference sequence). V was pared by 8 bases and J by 7 bases, with 21 bases between. DNA of the CDR3: TGTGCCAGCGGGCCGGGGCAGGGGAGAGGTGAGCAGTACTTC. Its protein product is CASGPGQGRGEQYF.

This clonotype was recorded a few times. The chain links TRBV10-2 to TRBJ2-5, with TRBD2 identical over 7 bases. Looked up from germline, CDR1 is WSHSY and CDR2 is SAAADI. J gave up 2 bases and V 7 bases, and 7 bases lay outside the gene matches. This CDR3 has 14 residues. The CDR3 region is CASTQQREQETQYF. The CDR3 DNA reads TGCGCCAGCACCCAGCAGCGGGAACAAGAGACCCAGTACTTC.

The rearrangement links TRBV20-1 to TRBJ2-1; the D is unclear. V lost 3 bases to trimming and J lost 0 bases, with 12 bases between them. Germline V gene data show CDR1 as DFQATT and CDR2 as SNEGSKA (reference sequence). CDR3 length equals 15 residues. CDR3: CSASDAVSSYNEQFF. CDR3 sequence (DNA): TGCAGTGCTAGTGACGCGGTTAGCTCCTACAATGAGCAGTTCTTC.

This clonotype was counted many times. The chain is built from TRBV7-3 and TRBJ1-1, with 8 positions matching TRBD1. Germline lookup yields CDR1 SGHTA and CDR2 FQGTGA. This CDR3 is built from 13 residues. V was clipped by 5 bases and J by 4 bases; unmatched bases: 3. CDR3 in amino acids: CASSQQGGTEAFF. The CDR3 coding sequence is TGTGCCAGCAGCCAACAGGGGGGCACTGAAGCTTTCTTT. The full variable domain, its missing parts supplied by reference TRBV7-3 and TRBJ1-1, is GAGVSQTPSNKVTEKGKYVELRCDPISGHTALYWYRQSLGQGPEFLIYFQGTGAADDSGLPNDRFFAVRPEGSVSTLKIQRTERGDSAVYLCASSQQGGTEAFFGQGTRLTVV.

The chain combines TRBV5-4 with TRBJ2-4, with 7 bases that match TRBD1. Germline CDR1 and CDR2: SGHNT and YYREEE (reference sequence). The CDR3 covers 15 residues. The V gene end was trimmed by 7 bases and the J gene end by 0 bases; junction bases not matched to a gene: 7. Written as DNA, the CDR3 is TGTGCCAGCGGGGACAGCATGAGAGCCAAAAACATTCAGTACTTC. Amino acids: CASGDSMRAKNIQYF.

This clonotype appeared a few times. The chain joins TRBV7-3 to TRBJ2-5, with D unclear. Germline-derived CDR1 and CDR2 are SGHTA and FQGTGA. The CDR3 spans 13 residues. V lost 4 bases to trimming and J lost 5 bases, with 11 bases between them. CDR3 nucleotide sequence: TGTGCCAGCAGCTCTTCGGATGGGGAGACCCAGTACTTC. Protein sequence: CASSSSDGETQYF.

This clonotype has at least ten counts. A read error may produce the germline difference seen at one junction end. The chain carries TRBV28 and TRBJ2-1; the D gene is possibly TRBD2 (5 bases). This CDR3 has 13 residues. CDR1 is MDHEN and CDR2 is SYDVKM in the germline V gene. The CDR3 spells CASSLYREPRWGF. In DNA, the CDR3 is TGTGCCAGCAGTTTGTACCGGGAACCCCGTTGGGGCTTC.

The sample holds a few counts of this clonotype. Because the CDR3's place on the DNA is in doubt, the DNA is left out and the CDR3 is given as listed by TCRdb. V gene TRBV28 combines with J gene TRBJ1-6. The CDR3 is made up of 24 amino acids, end residues included. Germline CDR1 and CDR2: MDHEN and SYDVKM. CDR3: CASSLLAGATYEQYFGPGGSPLHF.